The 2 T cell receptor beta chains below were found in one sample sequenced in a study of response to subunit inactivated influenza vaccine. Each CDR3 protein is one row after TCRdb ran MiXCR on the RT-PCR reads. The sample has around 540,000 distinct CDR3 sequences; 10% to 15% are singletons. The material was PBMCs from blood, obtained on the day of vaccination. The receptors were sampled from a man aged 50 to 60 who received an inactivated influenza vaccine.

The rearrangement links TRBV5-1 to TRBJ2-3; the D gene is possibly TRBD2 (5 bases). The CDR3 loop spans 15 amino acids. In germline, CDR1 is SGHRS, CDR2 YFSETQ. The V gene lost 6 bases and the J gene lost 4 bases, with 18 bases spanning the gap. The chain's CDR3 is CASTPRTPCPDTQYF. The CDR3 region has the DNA TGCGCCAGCACCCCTCGGACTCCCTGCCCAGATACGCAGTATTTT. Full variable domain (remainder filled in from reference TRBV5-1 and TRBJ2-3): KAGVTQTPRYLIKTRGQQVTLSCSPISGHRSVSWYQQTPGQGLQFLFEYFSETQRNKGNFPGRFSGRQFSNSRSEMNVSTLELGDSALYLCASTPRTPCPDTQYFGPGTRLTVL.

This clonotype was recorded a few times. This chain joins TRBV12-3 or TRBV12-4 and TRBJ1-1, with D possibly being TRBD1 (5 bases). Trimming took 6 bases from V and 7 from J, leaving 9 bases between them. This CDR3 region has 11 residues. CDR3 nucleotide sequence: TGTGCCAGCAGCTTCGACAGTGAAGCTTTCTTT. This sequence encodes CASSFDSEAFF.